The 24 T cell receptor beta chains reported below all come from one sample, sequenced in a study of T-cell reconstitution after alpha-beta-depleted transplantation in children. TCRbeta library construction was performed incorporating unique molecular identifiers. One entry per CDR3 protein, called by TCRdb with MiXCR from the PCR reads. The sample has 350,000 to 450,000 distinct CDR3 sequences; about a fifth are singletons. The input for sequencing was PBMCs from the stem cell graft donor, taken from the stem cell graft. All receptors derive from a human donor who donated a stem cell graft to a child with acute myeloid leukemia.

This clonotype was picked up a small number of times. V usage is TRBV27 and J usage is TRBJ2-7, with a tentative D call TRBD1 (5 bases). The CDR3 is 15 residues long. Germline V gives CDR1 MNHEY, CDR2 SMNVEV (reference sequence). V was cut by 2 bases and J by 6 bases, with 17 bases left in between. This chain's CDR3 is CASSLGATLVFEQYF. Written as DNA, the CDR3 is TGTGCCAGCAGTTTAGGGGCTACCCTTGTGTTCGAGCAGTACTTC.

This clonotype occurred once. The chain couples TRBV12-3 or TRBV12-4 to TRBJ2-1; perhaps TRBD2 as D (6 bases). This CDR3 has 13 amino acids. The V end was cut by 5 bases, the J end by 5 bases, with 10 bases between. The CDR3 DNA follows: TGTGCCAGCAGTACTAGCCCCAACAATGAGCAGTTCTTC. Its translation is CASSTSPNNEQFF.

The chain has TRBV12-3 or TRBV12-4 and TRBJ2-7; 7 bases are shared with TRBD2. This CDR3 comprises 16 residues. Unmatched junction bases numbered 12, after V lost 5 bases and J lost 2 bases. CDR3 nucleotides: TGTGCCAGCAGTCCCCTCCCTGGGGAGGGAACCTACGAGCAGTACTTC. Translating it yields CASSPLPGEGTYEQYF.

This chain connects TRBV6-2 or TRBV6-3 to TRBJ2-3; D gene unclear. V was pared by 10 bases and J by 2 bases, with 10 bases between. The CDR3 sequence is 12 residues long. Germline V gene sequence: CDR1 MNHEY, CDR2 SVGEGT. Written as DNA, the CDR3 is TGTGCCACCACGGGTACCACAGATACGCAGTATTTT. Encoded protein: CATTGTTDTQYF.

The V and J genes are TRBV5-1 and TRBJ2-5; 7 positions agree with TRBD1. The V and J ends lost 5 bases and 2 bases, in that order; junction bases with no gene match: 9. The CDR3 length is 15 residues. Germline values: CDR1 SGHRS, CDR2 YFSETQ. As DNA, the CDR3 is TGCGCCAGCAGTCGCTCTACAGGGGCACAAGAGACCCAGTACTTC. Amino acids: CASSRSTGAQETQYF.

The chain combines TRBV12-3 or TRBV12-4 with TRBJ2-1, with D perhaps matching TRBD2 (6 bases). The V end was cut by 6 bases, the J end by 6 bases, with 18 bases between. This CDR3 comprises 15 residues. The chain's CDR3 is CASRNRDSTPNEQFF. DNA for the CDR3: TGTGCCAGCAGGAACCGGGACTCGACACCCAATGAGCAGTTCTTC.

Only a few counts were recorded for this clonotype. The rearrangement uses TRBV4-2 and TRBJ2-2, with D tentatively TRBD2 (5 bases). CDR3 length equals 16 residues. The V gene lost 7 bases and the J gene lost 3 bases, with 18 bases spanning the gap. Germline V lookup: CDR1 LGHNA, CDR2 YNFKEQ. The chain's CDR3 is CASTTAEGRDTGELFF. The CDR3 DNA reads TGTGCCAGCACCACCGCAGAGGGTCGGGACACCGGGGAGCTGTTTTTT.

This clonotype has a count of ten or more. The chain has TRBV20-1 and TRBJ1-2; D is uncertain. Per the germline V gene, CDR1 is DFQATT and CDR2 is SNEGSKA (reference sequence). The CDR3 covers 13 residues. V lost 2 bases and J lost 4, with 11 bases in between. The DNA of the CDR3 is TGCAGTGCTAGAAACGGACCATCCTATGGCTACACCTTC. Protein product: CSARNGPSYGYTF.

Many counts were recorded for this clonotype. The J gene is TRBJ2-5, the V gene TRBV29-1; tentatively, D is TRBD1 (6 bases). The length of the CDR3 is 16 residues. V lost 4 bases and J 1 base, leaving 19 bases between the germline ends. In germline, CDR1 is SQVTM, CDR2 ANQGSEA. The CDR3 is CSVVGQSRNIQETQYF. The CDR3 DNA reads as TGCAGCGTTGTAGGACAGTCTCGCAATATCCAAGAGACCCAGTACTTC.

This chain connects TRBV28 to TRBJ2-3; D is uncertain. V lost 8 bases and J lost 4, with 10 bases in between. CDR1 and CDR2 from the germline V gene are MDHEN and SYDVKM. The CDR3 loop spans 12 amino acids. The CDR3 DNA is TGTGCCAGCGCCGTGGGCGCAGATACGCAGTATTTT. Translated, it gives CASAVGADTQYF.

The gene calls are TRBV11-2 and TRBJ2-7; D might be TRBD2 (5 bases). Germline V gene data show CDR1 as SGHAT and CDR2 as FQNNGV. The CDR3 is made up of 16 amino acids. Trimming pared 2 bases from V and 1 base from J, leaving 15 bases between. DNA for the CDR3: TGTGCCAGCAGCTTAAGTTTGAGGGAAGTATCCTACGAGCAGTACTTC. It is translated as CASSLSLREVSYEQYF.

This clonotype was seen once. V and J are TRBV2 and TRBJ2-1, with 15 bases aligning to TRBD2. Germline V lookup: CDR1 SNHLY, CDR2 FYNNEI. After removal of 5 bases from V and 0 bases from J, the junction contained 5 bases not matched to a gene. The CDR3 is made up of 18 amino acids. The CDR3 nucleotides read TGTGCCAGCAGTATGGGACTAGCGGGAGGCATCTCCTACAATGAGCAGTTCTTC. Translation gives CASSMGLAGGISYNEQFF.

This clonotype occurred many times. This chain joins TRBV28 and TRBJ2-1; D uncertain. Trimming took off 3 bases at V and 4 bases at J, with 4 bases between the two ends. CDR3 size: 12 residues. Germline-derived CDR1 and CDR2 are MDHEN and SYDVKM. The CDR3 region has the DNA TGTGCCAGCAGTTTTGGGTACAATGAGCAGTTCTTC. Its protein product is CASSFGYNEQFF. The full variable domain, in which reference TRBV28 and TRBJ2-1 provide the parts outside the CDR3, is DVKVTQSSRYLVKRTGEKVFLECVQDMDHENMFWYRQDPGLGLRLIYFSYDVKMKEKGDIPEGYSVSREKKERFSLILESASTNQTSMYLCASSFGYNEQFFGPGTRLTVL.

This clonotype has ten or more counts. V gene TRBV24-1 combines with J gene TRBJ2-3; D gene uncertain. The V end lost 2 bases, the J end lost 6 bases, and 11 bases lay between the germline ends. The CDR3 consists of 14 residues. Looked up from germline, CDR1 is KGHDR and CDR2 is SFDVKD. CDR3 in DNA: TGTGCCACCAGTGATTACCGATCACAGGATACGCAGTATTTT. This sequence encodes CATSDYRSQDTQYF.

V and J are TRBV20-1 and TRBJ2-7; TRBD2 matches at 9 bases. Trimming cost V 8 bases and J 1 base; bases outside gene matches: 15. This CDR3 has 16 residues. Germline-derived CDR1 and CDR2 are DFQATT and SNEGSKA (reference sequence). The CDR3 is CSSYKGLAGNSYEQYF. CDR3 in DNA: TGCAGTTCCTATAAGGGGCTAGCGGGAAATTCCTACGAGCAGTACTTC.

V gene TRBV12-3 or TRBV12-4 combines with J gene TRBJ2-4; tentatively, D is TRBD1 or TRBD2 (5 bases each). V lost 6 bases and J 0 bases, leaving 12 bases between the germline ends. The CDR3 is made up of 15 amino acids. The CDR3 nucleotides are TGTGCCAGCAGGCCCACCGGGACAGCCAAAAACATTCAGTACTTC. Protein: CASRPTGTAKNIQYF.

This clonotype was observed a few times. The chain combines TRBV15 with TRBJ2-2; D might be TRBD1 (5 bases). V lost 0 bases to trimming and J lost 6 bases, with 8 bases between them. Germline-derived CDR1 and CDR2 are LNHNV and YYDKDF (reference sequence). The CDR3 covers 14 residues. The CDR3 DNA reads as TGTGCCACCAGCAGAGAAGGGGTAGCCGGGGAGCTGTTTTTT. Protein: CATSREGVAGELFF. The whole variable domain, filled in from reference TRBV15 and TRBJ2-2, reads DAMVIQNPRYQVTQFGKPVTLSCSQTLNHNVMYWYQQKSSQAPKLLFHYYDKDFNNEADTPDNFQSRRPNTSFCFLDIRSPGLGDTAMYLCATSREGVAGELFFGEGSRLTVL.

The gene calls are TRBV24-1 and TRBJ2-5, with 7 bases identical to TRBD1. Unmatched junction bases numbered 14, after V lost 9 bases and J lost 2 bases. This CDR3 spans 16 amino acids. Germline assignment: CDR1 KGHDR and CDR2 SFDVKD. CDR3 sequence (DNA): TGTGCCACCGGCTCGAGTGGGACAGAAGAACAAGAGACCCAGTACTTC. This sequence encodes CATGSSGTEEQETQYF.

This clonotype was found many times. The V and J genes are TRBV20-1 and TRBJ2-1, with D tentatively TRBD2 (7 bases). With 1 base removed from V and 7 bases from J, the gap between germline ends came to 11 bases. Germline CDR1 and CDR2: DFQATT and SNEGSKA (reference sequence). The CDR3 runs 13 residues. The DNA for the CDR3 is TGCAGTGCTAGAGTTAAGGGGGGGAATGAGCAGTTCTTC. This translates into CSARVKGGNEQFF.

The sample holds a few counts of this clonotype. The chain combines TRBV7-6 with TRBJ2-5; 14 bases match TRBD2. CDR1 SGHVS and CDR2 FNYEAQ come from the germline V gene. This CDR3 spans 16 amino acids. With 7 bases clipped from V and 5 bases from J, the junction kept 9 bases outside the gene matches. The CDR3 DNA reads as TGTGCCAGCACCTCCCAGGGACTAGCGGGAGCCGAGACCCAGTACTTC. Its protein is CASTSQGLAGAETQYF.

This clonotype was counted a few times. The rearrangement uses TRBV29-1 and TRBJ2-1; D is perhaps TRBD1 (5 bases). Germline V CDR1 and CDR2: SQVTM, ANQGSEA. V lost 0 bases, J lost 2 bases, and 14 bases lay in between. The CDR3 length is 16 residues. The CDR3 nucleotides read TGCAGCGTTGAAGATCTCAGAAGGGGCCCCTACAATGAGCAGTTCTTC. This codes for CSVEDLRRGPYNEQFF.

The chain has TRBV7-2 and TRBJ2-1; D is undetermined. Germline CDR1 reads SGHTA; CDR2 reads FQGNSA. The CDR3 spans 13 residues. The V and J ends lost 0 bases and 7 bases respectively, with 7 bases between them. The CDR3 region is CASSLAAGNEQFF. Here the CDR3 DNA reads TGTGCCAGCAGCTTAGCGGCTGGGAATGAGCAGTTCTTC.

This clonotype was seen ten or more times. The chain carries TRBV30 and TRBJ2-3, with TRBD1 matching over 7 bases. V was pared by 8 bases and J by 0 bases, with 11 bases of the junction left unmatched. The CDR3 has 15 residues. Germline V gene data show CDR1 as GTSNPN and CDR2 as SVGIG (reference sequence). The CDR3 is CAGLGTAASTDTQYF. In DNA form, the CDR3 reads TGTGCCGGACTCGGGACAGCTGCTAGCACAGATACGCAGTATTTT.

In this sample, this clonotype turned up a few times. CDR3 amino acids: CASSWGTPYEQYF. The DNA for the CDR3 is TGTGCCAGCAGCTGGGGGACACCCTACGAGCAGTACTTC. This chain connects TRBV7-3 to TRBJ2-7; a possible D gene is TRBD1 (6 bases). This CDR3 spans 13 amino acids. The ends were cut back, 4 bases at V and 2 bases at J, with 9 bases in the middle. Germline values: CDR1 SGHTA, CDR2 FQGTGA.